Each of the 23 T cell receptor beta chains below was sequenced from the same sample in a study of regulatory T cells in long-lasting Graves disease. Relying on iRepertoire HTBI primers and Arm-PCR of CDR3 regions, the team built TCR beta libraries. TCRdb recomputed calls from the multiplex PCR reads with MiXCR, one row per CDR3 protein. The table includes 390,000 or so distinct CDR3 sequences, about 23% detected once. Documented time point: persistent/refractory GD, antithyroid drugs over 5 years with positive TRAb. Generation of the TCR library employed RNA extracted from PBMCs. The sample was peripheral blood mononuclear cells (PBMCs), taken when the disease was refractory, from a patient treated with antithyroid drugs. These receptors were taken from a woman aged 40-49 years with Graves disease.

The chain links TRBV9 to TRBJ2-4, with D possibly TRBD2 on 6 matching bases. The CDR3 spans 14 residues. Germline V gives CDR1 SGDLS, CDR2 YYNGEE. Trimming shortened V by 0 bases and J by 6 bases, and 10 bases separated the two germline ends. CDR3 in DNA: TGTGCCAGCAGCGTAGGGGGAGGAGGAAACATTCAGTACTTC. Its protein product is CASSVGGGGNIQYF.

This clonotype appeared many times. The chain joins TRBV2 to TRBJ2-7; D gene uncertain. This CDR3 spans 13 amino acids. Per the germline V gene, CDR1 is SNHLY and CDR2 is FYNNEI. The V end was cut by 0 bases, the J end by 4 bases, with 7 bases between. The DNA of the CDR3 is TGTGCCAGCAGTGAAGCGCTCAGTTACGAGCAGTACTTC. Protein: CASSEALSYEQYF.

The chain combines TRBV19 with TRBJ2-6; D not certain. V was pared by 4 bases and J by 3 bases, with 4 bases between. Germline CDR1 and CDR2: LNHDA and SQIVND (reference sequence). The CDR3 covers 13 residues. The CDR3 DNA reads as TGTGCCAGTAGTAGACGTGGGGCCAACGTCCTGACTTTC. Translated, it gives CASSRRGANVLTF.

The chain is built from TRBV5-4 and TRBJ2-5; no clear D gene. The CDR3 runs to 13 residues. CDR1 and CDR2 from the germline V gene are SGHNT and YYREEE (reference sequence). With 4 bases removed from V and 5 bases from J, the gap between germline ends came to 12 bases. Here the CDR3 DNA reads TGTGCCAGCAGCCCGACTCCATGGGAGACCCAGTACTTC. Protein product: CASSPTPWETQYF.

This clonotype was picked up many times. The gene calls are TRBV20-1 and TRBJ1-1; D possibly corresponds to TRBD1 (5 bases). V gave up 0 bases and J gave up 1 base, with 15 bases separating them. CDR1 and CDR2 (germline): DFQATT, SNEGSKA (reference sequence). CDR3 length: 16 amino acids. The CDR3 bases are TGCAGTGCTAGAGACCGGGACTTCCGCCCGAACACTGAAGCTTTCTTT. Its translation is CSARDRDFRPNTEAFF.

This clonotype was recorded many times. The DNA is left out, because the CDR3 cannot be placed on it with certainty; the CDR3 is given as TCRdb lists it. The chain joins TRBV2 to TRBJ1-1. The CDR3 length equals 15 residues, ends included. Per germline, CDR1 SNHLY and CDR2 FYNNEI. CDR3 in amino acids: CAKRSLERESTEAFF.

This clonotype was counted at least ten times. The genes are TRBV12-3 or TRBV12-4 and TRBJ2-2; 7 bases agree with TRBD1. V gave up 5 bases and J gave up 5 bases; unmatched junction bases: 8. The length of the CDR3 is 15 residues. In nucleotides, the CDR3 is TGTGCCAGCAGTCGAACCGGGACAGTGACCGGGGAGCTGTTTTTT. Amino acid sequence: CASSRTGTVTGELFF.

V is TRBV20-1 and J is TRBJ2-1; 8 bases align to TRBD2. The V segment lost 2 bases and the J segment 3 bases; nucleotides outside the gene matches: 12. The germline V gene encodes CDR1 DFQATT and CDR2 SNEGSKA (reference sequence). The CDR3 length is 17 residues. The CDR3 loop reads CSARQPSSSGGYNEQFF. In nucleotides, the CDR3 is TGCAGTGCTAGACAACCCTCTTCCAGCGGGGGCTACAATGAGCAGTTCTTC.

The chain couples TRBV11-2 to TRBJ2-2; no reliable D call. The V and J ends lost 1 base and 3 bases respectively, with 6 bases between them. The CDR3 has 14 residues. CDR1 is SGHAT, CDR2 FQNNGV, per germline. In DNA form, the CDR3 reads TGTGCCAGCAGCTTAGCCGGGCACACCGGGGAGCTGTTTTTT. This gives the protein CASSLAGHTGELFF.

This clonotype has only one observation. The chain recombines TRBV12-3 or TRBV12-4 with TRBJ1-5; TRBD1 might be the D (6 bases). CDR3 length equals 16 residues. The V end lost 6 bases, the J end lost 1 base, and 16 bases lay between the germline ends. CDR3 in amino acids: CASSSLQGRSNQPQHF. Written as DNA, the CDR3 is TGTGCCAGCAGCTCACTACAGGGCAGGAGCAATCAGCCCCAGCATTTT.

The V call is TRBV29-1, the J call TRBJ1-2; D gene uncertain. The CDR3 runs 11 residues. V was trimmed by 7 bases and J by 6 bases, leaving 12 bases between them. The germline V gene has CDR1 SQVTM and CDR2 ANQGSEA. CDR3 sequence: CSAESENGYTF. Written as DNA, the CDR3 is TGCAGCGCCGAGTCAGAAAATGGCTACACCTTC.

This clonotype has a count of ten or more. The CDR3 protein is CASSYATGRKQYF. Here the CDR3 DNA reads TGTGCCAGCAGTTACGCCACAGGCCGTAAGCAGTACTTC. The rearrangement uses TRBV6-5 and TRBJ2-7, with a possible D match to TRBD1 (5 bases). The CDR3 is 13 amino acids. Per the germline V gene, CDR1 is MNHEY and CDR2 is SVGAGI. Deletions cut 2 bases from V and 8 bases from J, with 13 bases between.

Points on this clonotype: With only one base between it and a far larger clone, this is likely a read error. This chain connects TRBV13 to TRBJ1-1; TRBD1 might be the D (6 bases). The CDR3 has 13 amino acids. The germline V gene encodes CDR1 PRHDT and CDR2 FYEKMQ (reference sequence). This chain's CDR3 is CASSSDRNAEAFF. CDR3 DNA sequence: TGTGCCAGCAGCTCCGACAGGAACGCTGAAGCTTTCTTT.

The chain links TRBV20-1 to TRBJ2-1; 10 bases line up with TRBD2. Germline assignment: CDR1 DFQATT and CDR2 SNEGSKA (reference sequence). The CDR3 has 15 amino acids. The trim removed 3 bases at V and 7 bases at J, leaving 9 bases unmatched. In DNA form, the CDR3 reads TGCAGTGCTAGTGATGCTAGCGGGAGAGGGAATGAGCAGTTCTTC. Amino acid sequence: CSASDASGRGNEQFF.

This clonotype was observed once. V is TRBV6-2 or TRBV6-3 and J is TRBJ2-7; D is ambiguous. CDR3 length: 13 residues. Trimming left V 4 bases short and J 6 bases short, with 13 bases between. In germline, CDR1 is MNHEY, CDR2 SVGEGT. As DNA, the CDR3 is TGTGCCAGCAGTTTAAGTTTTCATACCGAGCAGTACTTC. It specifies CASSLSFHTEQYF.

This clonotype has more than one count but fewer than ten. The chain links TRBV28 to TRBJ1-5, with a possible D match to TRBD1 (6 bases). Trimming removed 7 bases from V and 16 bases from J, with 23 bases in between. This CDR3 contains 13 residues. Germline values: CDR1 MDHEN, CDR2 SYDVKM. CDR3 in DNA: TGTGCCAGCATCCCACGGTCGCAGGGGCCCAACCATTTT. It codes for CASIPRSQGPNHF.

This clonotype appeared a few times. The chain links TRBV15 to TRBJ1-1, with D possibly TRBD1 on 5 matching bases. Germline loops: CDR1 LNHNV, CDR2 YYDKDF (reference sequence). V was clipped by 0 bases and J by 1 base, with 9 bases between them. The CDR3 is 15 amino acids. The CDR3 region is CATSREAGRNTEAFF. CDR3 in DNA: TGTGCCACCAGCAGAGAGGCAGGGAGGAACACTGAAGCTTTCTTT.

The V gene is TRBV4-1, the J gene TRBJ2-5, with D unclear. This CDR3 has 13 amino acids. CDR1 MGHRA and CDR2 YSYEKL come from the germline V gene. Trimming took 5 bases from V and 0 from J, leaving 7 bases between them. The CDR3 nucleotides read TGCGCCAGCAGCTTAACGGACCAAGAGACCCAGTACTTC. Its translation is CASSLTDQETQYF.

This clonotype was seen ten or more times. V usage is TRBV28 and J usage is TRBJ2-5; D may be TRBD2 (6 bases). This CDR3 has 16 residues. From germline, CDR1 is MDHEN and CDR2 SYDVKM. Trimming removed 3 bases from V and 4 bases from J, with 18 bases in between. CDR3 DNA sequence: TGTGCCAGCAGTTTTTTTATGAGACTTAGCGGAGAGACCCAGTACTTC. Protein sequence: CASSFFMRLSGETQYF.

This clonotype has at least ten counts. The chain uses TRBV27 and TRBJ1-1, with 7 bases fitting TRBD1. This CDR3 comprises 14 residues. Germline V gene lookup returns CDR1 MNHEY and CDR2 SMNVEV (reference sequence). V shed 2 bases, J shed 3 bases, and the junction held 3 bases outside the gene matches. Here the CDR3 reads CASSLHRGDTEAFF. The CDR3, as DNA: TGTGCCAGCAGTTTACACAGGGGTGACACTGAAGCTTTCTTT.

This clonotype was picked up many times. The V and J genes are TRBV20-1 and TRBJ2-5; 8 nucleotides agree with TRBD1. J gave up 2 bases and V 2 bases, and 4 bases lay outside the gene matches. Germline CDR1 is DFQATT and CDR2 is SNEGSKA (reference sequence). This CDR3 is 14 amino acids long. This CDR3 reads CSARPGTGQETQYF. The CDR3 DNA reads TGCAGTGCTAGACCGGGGACAGGACAAGAGACCCAGTACTTC.

This clonotype has a count of ten or more. The chain links TRBV12-3 or TRBV12-4 to TRBJ2-2; 15 bases line up with TRBD2. This CDR3 contains 15 residues. V was clipped by 6 bases and J by 7 bases; unmatched bases: 3. CDR3 nucleotide sequence: TGTGCCAGCAGGGGACTAGCGGGAGGTCTCGGGGAGCTGTTTTTT. Amino acid sequence: CASRGLAGGLGELFF.

This clonotype was picked up a small number of times. The chain combines TRBV6-1 with TRBJ2-2, with D hard to call. V lost 5 bases to trimming and J lost 3 bases, with 10 bases between them. Looked up from germline, CDR1 is MNHNS and CDR2 is SASEGT. The CDR3 consists of 14 residues. In DNA form, the CDR3 reads TGTGCCAGCAGTCGTAACAGTGACACCGGGGAGCTGTTTTTT. Protein product: CASSRNSDTGELFF.